The clone carrying this T cell receptor (beta chain) occurred once. These data belong to a study of blood T cell repertoires in COVID-19. Produced via immunoSEQ multiplex PCR; TCRdb's table is partial and in-frame only. Here the sample spans 200,000 or so clones, almost 80% being singletons. The V gene lost 8 bases and the J gene lost 5 bases, with 11 bases spanning the gap. Looked up from germline, CDR1 is DFQATT and CDR2 is SNEGSKA (reference sequence). This CDR3 comprises 11 residues. The clonotype comes from a man in his fifties or sixties with active or convalescent COVID-19. Sequenced input: peripheral blood. This chain uses TRBV20-1 with TRBJ2-3, with a tentative D call TRBD1 (5 bases). CDR3 nucleotides: TGCAGTCCTCGTACAGGAGATACGCAGTATTTT. It yields the protein CSPRTGDTQYF.